This T cell receptor (beta chain) is drawn from a study of graft-versus-host responses after intestinal transplantation. For the study at large: Anti-thymocyte globulin was used for induction in all recipients, who then took tacrolimus and steroids for 2 to 4 years. Whole-study findings and limits: Some GvH clones appeared in ileal mucosa or blood before recipient bone marrow.

With regard to this clone: Its matching antigen is unknown.

This table comes from immunoSEQ multiplex PCR, and its TCRdb copy is limited to in-frame clones, with some not included. Among about 90,000 clones listed, 91% were seen once. This CDR3 is 12 amino acids long. Per the germline V gene, CDR1 is MGHRA and CDR2 is YSYEKL. After removal of 4 bases from V and 5 bases from J, the junction contained 1 base not matched to a gene. The source material was unstimulated CD8+ T cells sorted from spleen or lymph node cells, sampled before intestinal transplant. This TCR came from a human donor who received an intestinal transplant. The chain employs TRBV4-1 and TRBJ2-7; 8 nucleotides align to TRBD1. The CDR3 reads CASSPGGDEQYF. The CDR3 DNA sequence: TGCGCCAGCAGCCCAGGGGGCGACGAGCAGTACTTC.